Sequencing of this T cell receptor (beta chain) was carried out in a study of blood T cell repertoires in COVID-19 (dated by TCRdb to the early 2020s). Context from the whole study: Collaborator samples came from the United States, Italy and Spain and covered acute and convalescent phases of COVID-19. The samples were drawn from two sources: the first 160 participants of the ongoing ImmuneRACE study, and 1,254 subjects contributed by 6 global collaborators. A freely available public database, intended as a resource for researchers studying the immune response to SARS-CoV-2, is where the repertoires were released. Subjects who had been exposed to COVID-19, were actively infected with it, or had recovered from it provided the deeply sampled blood TCRbeta repertoires that made up the dataset. The prospective study material was composed of cDNA or gDNA derived from T cells, B-cell-depleted T cells, or PBMCs. Sample metadata almost always included a de-identified subject ID, COVID-19 status, age in years and sex. Where available, HLA class I and class II types were obtained from metadata supplied by the sample provider rather than from assay-based typing.

Collaborating institutions collected whole blood in K2EDTA tubes following their own protocols. For TCRbeta analysis, collaborators shipped samples in one of three forms: frozen whole blood, isolated PBMCs, or DNA extracted from either of those sample types. As for this clone: Its recognized antigen is unknown. Nothing much larger sits one base from this clone, and base qualities are not available.

Trimming at the junction amounts to 7 bases on V and 0 bases on J, and the germline ends lie 10 bases apart. Via the germline V gene, CDR1 is SGHRS and CDR2 YFSETQ. From its cysteine to its phenylalanine, the CDR3 spans 14 amino acids. Only the CDR3 region is kept as DNA, spanning 42 bases read in frame from base 1. The paper's findings and limits, for the study overall: Clinical and demographic metadata were provided uncurated, with the amount varying by source and participant.

TCRbeta CDR3 regions were amplified from genomic DNA using the immunoSEQ Assay, a bias-controlled multiplex PCR. In the paper's pipeline: The number of nucleated cells in each sample was estimated from the amplification of reference gene primers within the assay. To quantify the absolute abundance of each unique TCRbeta CDR3 rearrangement, sequence reads were collapsed and filtered. For each sample, productive Simpson clonality was calculated as the square root of Simpson's diversity index over productive rearrangements. The immuneACCESS repertoire file appears here via TCRdb, limited to in-frame rearrangements. These files lack a portion of the clones; in checked studies, under half of the deficit traces to unresolved V genes, and the cause of the others is not known. D and trimming were read from the DNA, whereas the V and J calls and clone size are those reported in that table. This sample holds 69,000 or so clones; about four fifths were observed only once. The ten largest clones add up to around 4.8% of the sample.

Sequenced sample: peripheral blood. The TCR originated in an elderly woman with active or convalescent COVID-19. The chain is encoded by TRBV5-1 joined to TRBJ2-2; the D gene lacks a confident call. In nucleotides, the sequence is TGCGCCAGCTACCAAAACTCGAACACCGGGGAGCTGTTTTTT. Its translation reads: CASYQNSNTGELFF.